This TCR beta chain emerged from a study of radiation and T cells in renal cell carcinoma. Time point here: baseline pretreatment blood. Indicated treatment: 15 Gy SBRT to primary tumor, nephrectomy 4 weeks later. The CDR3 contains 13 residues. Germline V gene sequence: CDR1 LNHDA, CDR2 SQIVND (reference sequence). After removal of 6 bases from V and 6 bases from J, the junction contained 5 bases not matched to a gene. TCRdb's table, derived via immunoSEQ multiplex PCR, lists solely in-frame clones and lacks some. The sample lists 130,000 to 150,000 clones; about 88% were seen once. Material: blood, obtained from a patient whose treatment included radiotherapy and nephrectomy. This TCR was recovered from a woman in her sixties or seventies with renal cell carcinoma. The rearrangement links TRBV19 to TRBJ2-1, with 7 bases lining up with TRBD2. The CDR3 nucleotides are TGTGCCAGTAGCCCGGGACTACTCAATGAGCAGTTCTTC. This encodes CASSPGLLNEQFF.